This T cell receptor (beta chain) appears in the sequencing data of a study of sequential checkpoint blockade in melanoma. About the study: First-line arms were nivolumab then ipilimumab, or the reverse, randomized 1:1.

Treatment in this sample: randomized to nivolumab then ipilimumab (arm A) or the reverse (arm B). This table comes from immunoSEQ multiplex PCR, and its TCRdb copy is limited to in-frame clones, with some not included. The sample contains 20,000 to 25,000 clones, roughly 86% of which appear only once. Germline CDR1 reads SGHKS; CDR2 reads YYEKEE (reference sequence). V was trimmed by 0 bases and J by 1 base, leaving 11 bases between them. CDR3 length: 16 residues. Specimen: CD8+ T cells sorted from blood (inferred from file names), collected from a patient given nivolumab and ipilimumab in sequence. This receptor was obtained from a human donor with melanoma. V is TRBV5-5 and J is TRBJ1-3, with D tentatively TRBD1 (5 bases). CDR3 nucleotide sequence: TGTGCCAGCAGCTTGGGCAGGGAATGGTCTGGAAACACCATATATTTT. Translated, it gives CASSLGREWSGNTIYF.